This T cell receptor (beta chain) was profiled in a study of blood T cell repertoires in COVID-19. Study-wide context: The study drew acute and convalescent COVID-19 samples from the United States, Italy and Spain.

The CDR3 spans 15 residues. Germline V CDR1 and CDR2: SNHLY, FYNNEI. With 5 bases clipped from V and 4 bases from J, the junction kept 4 bases outside the gene matches. Authors' data handling: Amplification of reference gene primers provided the estimated nucleated cell counts. Here immunoSEQ multiplex PCR was the method, and the copy in TCRdb shows in-frame clones only, minus some. V, J and clone size were drawn from that table, and D and trimming were deduced from the DNA. The table shows under 35,000 clones, with approximately 85% occurring only once. Source material: peripheral blood. This chain joins TRBV2 and TRBJ2-2; 10 positions match TRBD1. This TCR came from a human donor in a cohort sampled during active COVID-19. The DNA for the CDR3 is TGTGCCAGCAGTCCGACAGGGGGCGGCACCGGGGAGCTGTTTTTT. Protein: CASSPTGGGTGELFF.